What follows are 3 T cell receptor beta chains derived from one specimen sequenced in a study of naive CD8 T cells in extremely preterm neonates. TCRdb's table, derived via immunoSEQ multiplex PCR, lists solely in-frame clones and lacks some. The data show about 23,000 clones, more than 70% seen once. Whole-study findings and limits: Preterm infants showed shorter CDR3s, fewer N additions and less trimming than older groups.

Their specific antigens are unknown. Samples were taken at extremely preterm deliveries at roughly 23-28 weeks of gestation. Sequencing input: naive CD8+ T cells from cord blood. Source of these receptors: a boy who was born preterm.

The rearrangement joins TRBV9 to TRBJ2-5; D gene uncertain. The CDR3 is 13 amino acids. With 0 bases removed from V and 0 bases from J, the gap between germline ends came to 3 bases. CDR1 and CDR2 from the germline V gene are SGDLS and YYNGEE. The CDR3 DNA follows: TGTGCCAGCAGCGTAGACAACCAAGAGACCCAGTACTTC. It specifies CASSVDNQETQYF.

The chain combines TRBV9 with TRBJ2-2, with D possibly being TRBD1 (5 bases). The V end was cut by 5 bases, the J end by 0 bases, with 5 bases between. Per germline, CDR1 SGDLS and CDR2 YYNGEE. The CDR3 extends over 13 amino acids. CDR3 DNA sequence: TGTGCCAGCAGGGACACGAACACCGGGGAGCTGTTTTTT. Translation: CASRDTNTGELFF.

This rearrangement joins TRBV10-3 to TRBJ2-2; D not resolved. Germline assignment: CDR1 ENHRY and CDR2 SYGVKD. The CDR3 length is 12 residues. V was trimmed by 0 bases and J by 7 bases, leaving 3 bases between them. The CDR3 DNA sequence: TGTGCCATCAGTGAGTCGCACGGGGAGCTGTTTTTT. Translation: CAISESHGELFF.